This entry features one T cell receptor beta chain sequence. Its antigen is not identified. This sample stems from a study of blood T cells in healthy people across ages. Study-wide findings and caveats: Naive T cell percentage by flow cytometry tracked strongly with beta diversity.

A J-beta primer mix and a sample-barcoded 5' primer were used in a second PCR of about 6 to 12 cycles. In TCRdb, the 5' RACE reads were re-called with MiXCR into one record per CDR3 protein. The sample shows about a million distinct CDR3 sequences, roughly two fifths of them seen only once. CDR3 length: 14 residues. V shed 6 bases and J shed 5 bases, with 14 bases lying between them. Per sample, at least 6 micrograms of total RNA were extracted. This rearrangement joins TRBV12-3 or TRBV12-4 to TRBJ1-5; no clear D. The origin of this receptor is a man between 18 and 29 years old in good health. Material: blood. The chain's CDR3 is CASSPRTIYQPQHF. CDR3 nucleotide sequence: TGTGCCAGCAGCCCAAGGACGATTTATCAGCCCCAGCATTTT.